This T cell receptor (beta chain) originates from a study of PD-1 blockade in classical Hodgkin lymphoma. Points from the study as a whole: Compared with healthy donors, newly diagnosed patients reportedly showed lower baseline TCR diversity.

There are 13 residues in the CDR3. Germline assignment: CDR1 MNHNS and CDR2 SASEGT. Trimming removed 4 bases from V and 3 bases from J, with 9 bases in between. About this clone itself: Its antigen is as yet unknown.

Relapse after autologous stem cell transplantation occurred in every patient, and brentuximab vedotin exposure varied. Data came from immunoSEQ multiplex PCR; TCRdb stores just in-frame clones and leaves some out. The sample yields around 66,000 clones, 71% seen once. The rearrangement uses TRBV6-1 and TRBJ1-1; D unresolved. This sequence was found in a human donor with classical Hodgkin lymphoma. The sequenced sample was peripheral blood mononuclear cells (PBMCs), obtained before the second cycle of nivolumab. DNA for the CDR3: TGTGCCAGCAGTGTGAGTTGGGACACTGAAGCTTTCTTT. It encodes CASSVSWDTEAFF.